This note documents a single T cell receptor (beta chain) sequence. This clonotype was detected many times. This receptor's antigen is unknown. The record has no base qualities; no much larger clone is one base away. The entry originates in a study of T-cell memory formation after mild COVID-19 (dated by TCRdb to about 2021). For the wider study: Most TCR sequence clusters were specific to one of the two donors. The cohort comprised two young, previously healthy adult volunteers, one female and one male. In a couple of donors, T-cell clones that expanded and contracted after mild COVID-19 were followed by sequencing TCRalpha and TCRbeta repertoires longitudinally. General findings and caveats noted by the study authors: Balanced CD4/CD8 phenotypes were observed for clones contracting from day 15 to 85, whereas a bias towards CD4+ was observed for a second wave of clones expanding from day 15 to 37. Contracting CD4+ clones were found mainly in CM and EM memory subsets, while CD8+ clones were enriched in EMRA. The second-wave clones that peaked on day 37 were not confirmed to be SARS-CoV-2 specific. Some responding clones were detected in pre-infection memory, which suggested that pre-existing cross-reactive memory T cells had joined the SARS-CoV-2 response. The study included only a couple of mild cases, and larger cohorts that include severe cases with pre-infection samples were judged to be necessary.

Ficoll-Paque density gradient centrifugation was used to isolate PBMCs. Data came from an Illumina NovaSeq 6000. Using 5'RACE with constant-segment primers, TCRalpha and TCRbeta cDNA libraries were constructed, with sample barcodes and unique molecular identifiers added in the process. Trizol reagent was used to extract RNA from every sample. Library amplification was performed in two PCR steps, and a second sample barcode and Illumina TruSeq adapters were introduced in the second step. Sequencing of the libraries was done on an Illumina NovaSeq, producing 2 x 150 bp paired-end reads. The published analysis was carried out like this. The reads were demultiplexed and collapsed into UMI-guided consensus sequences using migec v1.2.7. With mixcr v2.1.11, UMI consensuses were aligned to TRA and TRB V and J templates and assembled into clonotypes. A clonotype was counted as expanded or contracted only when both edgeR and NoisET called the clonotype significant, with the noise models trained on biological replicates. edgeR calls used a false discovery rate-adjusted p below 0.01 and a log2 fold-change threshold of 1. As an exploratory analysis of dynamics, max-normalized trajectories of the 1000 most abundant clonotypes were examined with PCA combined with hierarchical clustering. The CD4 or CD8 phenotype of responding clones was assigned using the separately sequenced CD4+ and CD8+ repertoires. Using fastp at Q25 and MiXCR, TCRdb reprocessed the public reads and kept productive beta chains. Each CDR3 protein gets just one entry, which takes the most common genes and DNA from the rows behind it. These V and J calls are TCRdb output, not the study's own analysis. The sample table contains under 550,000 distinct CDR3 sequences; only one count was recorded for 15% to 20% of them. In total, the top ten clones hold more than 9% of the sample.

The material sequenced was PBMCs or a T cell subset sorted from them (not recorded which). The clonotype was recovered from an adult woman who had mild COVID-19 (a few samples of this study predate the infection). The sample titles of this study are shuffled in the database, so cell type and time point are left out; the donor was told from shared clones.

The sequence in DNA is TGTGCCTGGAATCATGGACTAGCGGGAGTCAAACCAGATACGCAGTATTTT. The resulting protein is CAWNHGLAGVKPDTQYF. The V and J segments used are TRBV30 and TRBJ2-3; the junction holds 13 bases that match TRBD2. The CDR3 numbers 17 residues from cysteine through phenylalanine. Only CDR3 DNA remains: 51 bases, in frame from the first base. CDR1 and CDR2 were assigned from the germline V gene (reference sequence) as GTSNPN and SVGIG. V is trimmed back by 4 bases and J by 4 bases, and the junction contains 11 bases that no gene match accounts for.